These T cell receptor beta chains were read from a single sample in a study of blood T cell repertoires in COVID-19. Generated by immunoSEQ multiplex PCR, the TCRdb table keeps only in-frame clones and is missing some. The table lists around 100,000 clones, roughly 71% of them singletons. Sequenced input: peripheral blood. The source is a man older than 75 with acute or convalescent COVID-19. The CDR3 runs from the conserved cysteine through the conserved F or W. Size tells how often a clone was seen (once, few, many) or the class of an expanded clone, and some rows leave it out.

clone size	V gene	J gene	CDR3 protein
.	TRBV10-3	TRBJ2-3	CAISQSRGLVPLSADTQYF
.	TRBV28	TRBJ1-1	CASSSDRSRAFF
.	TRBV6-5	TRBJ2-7	CASITRASSHEQYF
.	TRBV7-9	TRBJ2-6	CATRVSRTLTDSGANVLTF
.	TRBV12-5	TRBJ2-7	CASGLAEGQQSYEQYF
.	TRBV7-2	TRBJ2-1	CASSITSGRAGVDEQFF
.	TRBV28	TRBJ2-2	CASRTGQNTGELFF
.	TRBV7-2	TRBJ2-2	CASSFGGTGELFF
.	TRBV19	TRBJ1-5	CASSTNRGGQPQHF
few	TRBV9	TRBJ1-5	CASSAQGTKGQPQHF
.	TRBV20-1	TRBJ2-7	CSASESYEQYF
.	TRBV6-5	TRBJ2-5	CASSSRRQGQETQYF
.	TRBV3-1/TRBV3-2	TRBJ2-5	CASSQRTSGNSQETQYF
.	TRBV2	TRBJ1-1	CASSEGQGPGTEAFF
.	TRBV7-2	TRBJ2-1	CASSPRPGLADNEQFF
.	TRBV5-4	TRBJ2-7	CASSPGGLAGATYEQYF
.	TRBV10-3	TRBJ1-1	CAISRDRAMNTEAFF
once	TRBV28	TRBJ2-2	CASSPKGAGELFF
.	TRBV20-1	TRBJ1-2	CSALTGYGYTF
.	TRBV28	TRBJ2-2	CASSSRDRHTGELFF
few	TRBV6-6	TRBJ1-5	CAEGGGEPQHF
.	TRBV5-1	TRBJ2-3	CASSLANGRGSDTQYF
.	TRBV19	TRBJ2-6	CASNPAYRGRNVLTF
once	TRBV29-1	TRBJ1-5	CSVGVGSDNQPQHF
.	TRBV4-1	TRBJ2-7	CASSQDGGDYEQYF
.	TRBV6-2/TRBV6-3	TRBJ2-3	CASSKGLAGSTDTQYF
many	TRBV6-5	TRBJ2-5	CASNTRTGRETQYF
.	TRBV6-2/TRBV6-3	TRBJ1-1	CASSPAGGMNTEAFF
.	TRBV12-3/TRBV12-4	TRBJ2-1	CASSSNSREQFF
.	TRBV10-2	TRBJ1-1	CASSERDSKTTEAFF
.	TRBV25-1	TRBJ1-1	CASIQKTGMNTEAFF
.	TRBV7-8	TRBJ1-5	CASSLARQPQHF
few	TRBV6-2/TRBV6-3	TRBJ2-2	CASSQILSGSETGELFF
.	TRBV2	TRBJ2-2	CASMLNDRENGELFF
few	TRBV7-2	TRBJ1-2	CASSLAGQRAYTF
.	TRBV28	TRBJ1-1	CARGGESRTEAFF
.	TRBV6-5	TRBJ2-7	CASTLGGGIHEQYF
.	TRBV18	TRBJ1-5	CASSSANQPQHF
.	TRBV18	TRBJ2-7	CASSRTGGGSYEQYF
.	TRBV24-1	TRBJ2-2	CATSDPTENTGELFF
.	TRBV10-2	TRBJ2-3	CASRFSSGNTDTQYF
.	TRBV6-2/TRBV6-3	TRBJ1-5	CASSRQLPGTGHQPQHF
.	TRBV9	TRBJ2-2	CASSVAGGNTGELFF
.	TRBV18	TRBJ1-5	CASSPASGTGEPQHF
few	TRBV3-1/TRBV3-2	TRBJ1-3	CASSPGASGNTIYF
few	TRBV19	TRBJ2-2	CASIRSRGSGGELFF
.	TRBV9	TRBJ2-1	CASSVGRGGLSYNEQFF
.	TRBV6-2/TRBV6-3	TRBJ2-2	CASSKTRGANTGELFF
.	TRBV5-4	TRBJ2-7	CASSPIAGGSNEQYF
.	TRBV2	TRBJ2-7	CASSYRVYEQYF